The 5 T cell receptor beta chains below were found in one sample sequenced in a study of cytomegalovirus exposure and HLA in healthy donors. Both 60 Vbeta primers and 13 Jbeta primers went into the PCR. The method was immunoSEQ multiplex PCR; TCRdb's version includes in-frame clones alone and lacks a portion of them. The sample lists 150,000 to 200,000 clones, more than 75% occurring once. What was sequenced was PBMCs. The receptors derive from a girl aged 10 to 17 in good health and CMV-seropositive.

The rearrangement joins TRBV7-8 to TRBJ1-3; D might be TRBD1 (5 bases). Germline V gives CDR1 SGHVS, CDR2 FQNEAQ. The CDR3 consists of 16 residues. Deletions cut 3 bases from V and 0 bases from J, with 12 bases between. CDR3 residues: CASSFSGLSSGNTIYF. The CDR3 region has the DNA TGTGCCAGCAGCTTCTCGGGACTGAGCTCTGGAAACACCATATATTTT. The whole variable domain, remainder taken from reference TRBV7-8 and TRBJ1-3, is GAGVSQSPRYKVAKRGQDVALRCDPISGHVSLFWYQQALGQGPEFLTYFQNEAQLDKSGLPSDRFFAERPEGSVSTLKIQRTQQEDSAVYLCASSFSGLSSGNTIYFGEGSWLTVV.

The rearrangement joins TRBV6-5 to TRBJ2-7; possibly TRBD2 for D (5 bases). The CDR3 is 13 residues long. Germline CDR1 MNHEY, CDR2 SVGAGI. With 3 bases removed from V and 5 bases from J, the gap between germline ends came to 11 bases. As DNA, the CDR3 is TGTGCCAGCAGTTATTCCAGCGGCCACGAGCAGTACTTC. Translated: CASSYSSGHEQYF.

The chain joins TRBV6-1 to TRBJ2-7, with TRBD2 as a possible D gene (5 bases). Germline loops: CDR1 MNHNS, CDR2 SASEGT. The V gene lost 5 bases and the J gene lost 0 bases, with 11 bases spanning the gap. This CDR3 is built from 14 residues. The CDR3 DNA is TGTGCCAGCAGTTCCCGACGGGGCTCCTACGAGCAGTACTTC. Its translation: CASSSRRGSYEQYF.

This chain uses TRBV5-1 with TRBJ2-1; tentative D call: TRBD1 (5 bases). Trimming shortened V by 0 bases and J by 8 bases, and 12 bases separated the two germline ends. Germline V gene data show CDR1 as SGHRS and CDR2 as YFSETQ. This CDR3 spans 14 amino acids. The CDR3 here is CASSLDRSEDEQFF. For the CDR3, the DNA is TGCGCCAGCAGCTTGGACAGGTCAGAGGATGAGCAGTTCTTC.

The table lists this clone with a count of one. Here the CDR3 DNA reads TGTGCCTGGAGTGTTCTAGAAACGGGGACCCAGTACTTC. Translating it yields CAWSVLETGTQYF. The chain couples TRBV30 to TRBJ2-5; no clear D gene. V was shortened by 0 bases and J by 7 bases, with 12 bases between the two germline ends. Germline CDR1 reads GTSNPN; CDR2 reads SVGIG (reference sequence). The CDR3 covers 13 residues.